Listed below are T cell receptor beta chains from one sample, sequenced in a study of T cell responses to AZD1222 COVID-19 vaccine. The assay was immunoSEQ multiplex PCR, and TCRdb's table has in-frame clones only and misses some. Among roughly 180,000 clones listed, roughly 88% were seen once. This specimen consisted of peripheral blood, obtained on day 0 of AZD1222 vaccination. The receptors originated from an adult in good health. CDR3s include the opening cysteine and the closing phenylalanine or tryptophan. Fields, in order: CDR3 protein, D gene, J gene, V gene. A D gene is named only where the DNA matches it firmly.

CDR3: CASSAPGLTSYNEQFF
D: TRBD2
J: TRBJ2-1
V: TRBV9

CDR3: CASSKAPWEGYYNEQFF
D: NA
J: TRBJ2-1
V: TRBV21-1

CDR3: CASSWSSGFGTFDQPQHF
D: NA
J: TRBJ1-5
V: TRBV28

CDR3: CASSWGGPHTGELFF
D: TRBD2
J: TRBJ2-2
V: TRBV7-9

CDR3: CAWSVQGPETQYF
D: NA
J: TRBJ2-5
V: TRBV30

CDR3: CASSFPGSSYEQYF
D: NA
J: TRBJ2-7
V: TRBV7-9

CDR3: CASSLGPRGQEGNSPLHF
D: TRBD1
J: TRBJ1-6
V: TRBV5-1

CDR3: CASSLEAAMGNQPQHF
D: NA
J: TRBJ1-5
V: TRBV5-8

CDR3: CASIDRPSSVEAFF
D: NA
J: TRBJ1-1
V: TRBV19

CDR3: CASSRDRVTEAFF
D: TRBD1
J: TRBJ1-1
V: TRBV28

CDR3: CASSTQLPHGNTEAFF
D: NA
J: TRBJ1-1
V: TRBV25-1